This T cell receptor (beta chain) emerged from a study of spatial heterogeneity in lung cancer (dated 2019 in TCRdb). At the level of the whole study: Beta-chain transcripts were consistently detected in greater numbers than alpha-chain transcripts, which likely reflected higher beta-chain transcript abundance. TCR repertoire features were related to nonsynonymous mutation counts determined by whole-exome sequencing of tumor tissue. In non-small cell lung cancer, the study quantitatively compared TCR alpha and beta repertoires across several tumor regions, matched nontumor lung, and blood. Both alpha and beta chains were TCR-sequenced in samples taken at surgery, namely 220 tumor regions, approximately 63 matched nontumor lung samples and 50 to 60 PBMC samples. In the raw uncorrected reads, each unique combination of TCR and UMI appeared on average more than ten times.

This specimen's time point label, interpreted: sample taken at primary tumor resection. The donors were 65 to 90 patients from the lung TRACERx cohort who had early-stage, untreated non-small cell lung cancer. For TCR sequencing, whole RNA was extracted from tumor and nontumor lung tissue, or from cryopreserved PBMC samples, and no cell sorting was done. Only patients with enough RNA available from two or more tumor regions were chosen for TCR sequencing. This clonotype appeared many times. The antigen it binds to is not known. No base quality values were provided; no much bigger clone lies one nucleotide off. V ends up 6 bases short and J 2 bases short, with an unmatched junction base count of 8. Measured from the cysteine to the phenylalanine, the CDR3 is 16 residues long. Of the read, only the CDR3 DNA is kept; its 48 bases are in frame from base 1. The germline V gene specifies MNHEY as CDR1 and SVGAGI as CDR2.

The paper's findings and limits, for the study overall: Additional single-cell paired TCR alpha and beta sequencing was considered necessary to confirm, at a functional level, the hypothesis that regional TCRs recognize regional mutations. Ubiquitous expanded tumor TCRs showed up in blood more often at tumor resection than at routine follow-up.

Receptor libraries were prepared by 5' RACE. Sequenced on a NextSeq 500. In the TCR library protocol, a unique molecular identifier was attached to each TCR cDNA molecule so that PCR and sequencing errors could be corrected. The paper's processing steps were these. TCR identification, UMI-based error correction and CDR3 extraction were performed with Decombinator tools. TCRs above a frequency of 2 per 1,000, corresponding to the top 1% of the tumor frequency distribution, were defined as expanded. Renyi diversity was computed with the R vegan package after each repertoire had been subsampled 100 times to 5,000 TCRs. CDR3 similarity networks were constructed using string-kernel similarity of amino acid triplets, with links drawn between CDR3s whose pairwise similarity was above 0.82. The public reads were reanalyzed by TCRdb: fastp trimming at Q25, MiXCR alignment, in-frame beta chains only. Each entry merges the rows of one CDR3 protein and shows their most common DNA and genes. What appears here as the V and J calls and clone size reflects TCRdb's work, not the paper's. For this sample there are approximately 92,000 distinct CDR3 sequences; roughly 12% appear just once. The ten largest make up 35% to 50% of the sample.

The starting material was PBMCs, obtained at surgery. The sequence was obtained from a male donor with early-stage non-small cell lung cancer. This chain is built from TRBV6-5 and TRBJ2-3, with TRBD2 identical over 10 junction bases. The encoded CDR3 is CASRRRTSGLTDTQYF. The bases are TGTGCCAGCAGACGAAGGACTAGCGGACTCACAGATACGCAGTATTTT.